A selection of T cell receptor beta chains follows, all from one sample in a study of cytomegalovirus exposure and HLA in healthy donors. The table came from immunoSEQ multiplex PCR; TCRdb's copy has only in-frame clones and leaves some out. The repertoire holds around 300,000 clones, with 80% to 90% as singletons. The sample was PBMCs. All receptors come from a woman in her late teens or twenties in good health and CMV-seronegative. Each CDR3 is given with its conserved first and last residue. D genes are given only for firm matches. Expanded clones are given a class, and other clones once, few, many or no size at all.

abundance	j_gene	v_gene	d_gene	CDR3aa	CDR3nt
-	TRBJ1-1	TRBV2	TRBD1	CASPRGRGRGEAFF	TGTGCCAGTCCCCGGGGCAGGGGGCGTGGTGAAGCTTTCTTT
-	TRBJ2-1	TRBV28	TRBD2	CASSLSASGGFDEQFF	TGTGCCAGCAGTTTATCCGCTAGCGGGGGGTTCGATGAGCAGTTCTTC
few	TRBJ2-7	TRBV5-5	TRBD2	CASSTGLAEKYEQYF	TGTGCCAGCAGCACGGGACTAGCGGAGAAATACGAGCAGTACTTC
-	TRBJ2-3	TRBV7-2	TRBD2	CASSPNSGGPDTQYF	TGTGCCAGCAGCCCAAATAGCGGGGGCCCAGATACGCAGTATTTT
few	TRBJ1-5	TRBV4-2	-	CASSQARGQPQHF	TGTGCCAGCAGCCAAGCCAGGGGCCAGCCCCAGCATTTT
-	TRBJ2-7	TRBV19	-	CASSIGPENPYEQYF	TGTGCCAGTAGTATAGGGCCAGAAAACCCCTACGAGCAGTACTTC
-	TRBJ1-1	TRBV7-9	-	CASSFTSENTEAFF	TGTGCCAGCAGCTTCACTAGCGAGAACACTGAAGCTTTCTTT
-	TRBJ1-4	TRBV5-1	-	CASSRGLADSNEKLFF	TGCGCCAGCAGCCGGGGCCTTGCGGACAGTAATGAAAAACTGTTTTTT
few	TRBJ2-7	TRBV19	-	CATSLQGPPYEQYF	TGTGCCACCAGCCTCCAGGGCCCACCCTACGAGCAGTACTTC
-	TRBJ2-2	TRBV7-3	TRBD1	CASSASRQGTGELFF	TGTGCCAGCAGCGCCTCCCGACAGGGCACCGGGGAGCTGTTTTTT
-	TRBJ2-7	TRBV29-1	TRBD1	CSVDTGTEAYEQYF	TGCAGCGTTGATACCGGGACAGAAGCCTACGAGCAGTACTTC
-	TRBJ2-1	TRBV4-1	TRBD2	CASSQTGLARHEQFF	TGCGCCAGCAGCCAGACGGGACTAGCGCGGCATGAGCAGTTCTTC
-	TRBJ2-3	TRBV27	TRBD1	CASSLSMFGTGRTDTQYF	TGTGCCAGCAGTTTATCGATGTTCGGGACAGGGCGGACAGATACGCAGTATTTT
-	TRBJ1-1	TRBV5-1	-	CASSLATVSGDTEAFF	TGCGCCAGCAGCTTGGCGACAGTCTCAGGTGACACTGAAGCTTTCTTT
-	TRBJ2-5	TRBV18	-	CASSFQGEETQYF	TGTGCCAGCTCGTTCCAGGGCGAAGAGACCCAGTACTTC
-	TRBJ2-7	TRBV7-9	TRBD2	CASSSVGLAALYEQYF	TGTGCCAGCAGCTCAGTCGGACTAGCGGCACTCTACGAGCAGTACTTC
-	TRBJ2-1	TRBV6-5	-	CASSYSSGLAYNEQFF	TGTGCCAGCAGTTACTCTTCGGGTTTAGCCTACAATGAGCAGTTCTTC
few	TRBJ1-2	TRBV29-1	TRBD1	CSVRDSYGYTF	TGCAGCGTTCGGGACAGTTATGGCTACACCTTC
-	TRBJ2-1	TRBV7-8	TRBD2	CASSPRGLVGNEQFF	TGTGCCAGCAGCCCCCGGGGACTAGTGGGAAATGAGCAGTTCTTC
-	TRBJ2-5	TRBV2	TRBD2	CASSDSGRGETQYF	TGTGCCAGCAGTGATAGCGGGAGGGGAGAGACCCAGTACTTC
-	TRBJ2-7	TRBV6-6	-	CANPPGAHKEQYF	TGTGCCAACCCGCCGGGAGCCCATAAGGAGCAGTACTTC
-	TRBJ2-5	TRBV5-1	-	CASSLEAPSRETQYF	TGCGCCAGCAGCTTGGAGGCACCCTCTAGGGAGACCCAGTACTTC
-	TRBJ2-5	TRBV28	-	CASSSRDTQETQYF	TGTGCCAGCAGTTCCCGGGACACTCAAGAGACCCAGTACTTC
-	TRBJ1-3	TRBV9	-	CASSAGQSGNTIYF	TGTGCCAGCAGCGCAGGACAATCCGGAAACACCATATATTTT
few	TRBJ1-6	TRBV29-1	TRBD1	CSAMTGDTNSPLHF	TGCAGCGCAATGACAGGGGACACCAATTCACCCCTCCACTTT
-	TRBJ2-7	TRBV7-9	-	CASSLQGGDEQYF	TGTGCCAGCAGCCTTCAAGGGGGAGACGAGCAGTACTTC
-	TRBJ1-5	TRBV27	TRBD1	CASSLSATGSQPQHF	TGTGCCAGCAGTTTATCGGCGACAGGGAGTCAGCCCCAGCATTTT
-	TRBJ1-4	TRBV19	TRBD1	CASSINRGEKLFF	TGTGCCAGTAGTATCAACAGGGGTGAAAAACTGTTTTTT
-	TRBJ2-5	TRBV30	-	CAWSAPTRLESRETQYF	TGTGCCTGGAGTGCCCCGACGCGACTAGAAAGCCGAGAGACCCAGTACTTC
-	TRBJ2-3	TRBV5-1	TRBD2	CASSPRGLADTDTQYF	TGCGCCAGCAGCCCGAGGGGACTAGCGGACACAGATACGCAGTATTTT
once	TRBJ2-7	TRBV18	TRBD2	CASSPTAGGPYEQYF	TGTGCCAGCTCACCAACAGCGGGAGGGCCCTACGAGCAGTACTTC
-	TRBJ1-5	TRBV4-1	-	CASSQDPTQPQHF	TGCGCCAGCAGCCAAGACCCTACCCAGCCCCAGCATTTT
-	TRBJ2-7	TRBV29-1	TRBD2	CSVLGGRVYEQYF	TGCAGCGTTCTGGGGGGGAGGGTATACGAGCAGTACTTC
many	TRBJ1-5	TRBV4-3	-	CASSQDSPRGLHQPQHF	TGCGCCAGCAGCCAAGATAGCCCCAGGGGCTTACATCAGCCCCAGCATTTT
-	TRBJ2-7	TRBV6-5	-	CASSYGAGEQYF	TGTGCCAGCAGTTACGGGGCGGGGGAGCAGTACTTC
once	TRBJ1-2	TRBV5-1	TRBD1	CASSETGVRDYGYTF	TGCGCCAGCAGCGAAACAGGGGTAAGGGACTATGGCTACACCTTC
-	TRBJ2-7	TRBV5-4	TRBD1	CASSSSGTGLSYEQYF	TGTGCCAGCAGCTCTTCCGGGACAGGCCTCTCCTACGAGCAGTACTTC
once	TRBJ1-1	TRBV2	TRBD1	CASSEPTGGMDTEAFF	TGTGCCAGCAGTGAACCCACAGGGGGTATGGACACTGAAGCTTTCTTT
-	TRBJ1-2	TRBV18	TRBD1	CASSLSGGAQGYTF	TGTGCCAGCTCGCTATCAGGGGGCGCACAGGGCTACACCTTC
-	TRBJ2-7	TRBV19	-	CASSGGSSYEQYF	TGTGCCAGTAGCGGAGGGAGCTCCTACGAGCAGTACTTC
-	TRBJ2-7	TRBV19	-	CASALRDIEGEQYF	TGTGCCAGCGCACTCCGGGACATCGAAGGCGAGCAGTACTTC
-	TRBJ2-7	TRBV30	-	CAWSGQYEQYF	TGTGCCTGGAGTGGACAGTACGAGCAGTACTTC
few	TRBJ1-1	TRBV5-4	-	CASSLSGTEAFF	TGTGCCAGCAGCTTAAGCGGCACTGAAGCTTTCTTT
once	TRBJ2-1	TRBV14	TRBD1	CASSQEDRVYNEQFF	TGTGCCAGCAGCCAAGAGGACAGGGTGTACAATGAGCAGTTCTTC
-	TRBJ2-1	TRBV6-1	TRBD2	CASSETRTSGRARQFF	TGTGCCAGCAGTGAGACTAGGACTAGCGGGAGGGCCCGGCAGTTCTTC
-	TRBJ1-2	TRBV30	TRBD1	CAWSWDRGGYGYTF	TGTGCCTGGAGTTGGGACAGGGGCGGCTATGGCTACACCTTC
-	TRBJ1-2	TRBV29-1	-	CSVPRPGNYGYTF	TGCAGCGTTCCCAGGCCCGGCAACTATGGCTACACCTTC
few	TRBJ1-1	TRBV6-6	-	CASRPNPGSLTEAFF	TGTGCCAGCAGACCTAATCCAGGGTCGCTCACTGAAGCTTTCTTT